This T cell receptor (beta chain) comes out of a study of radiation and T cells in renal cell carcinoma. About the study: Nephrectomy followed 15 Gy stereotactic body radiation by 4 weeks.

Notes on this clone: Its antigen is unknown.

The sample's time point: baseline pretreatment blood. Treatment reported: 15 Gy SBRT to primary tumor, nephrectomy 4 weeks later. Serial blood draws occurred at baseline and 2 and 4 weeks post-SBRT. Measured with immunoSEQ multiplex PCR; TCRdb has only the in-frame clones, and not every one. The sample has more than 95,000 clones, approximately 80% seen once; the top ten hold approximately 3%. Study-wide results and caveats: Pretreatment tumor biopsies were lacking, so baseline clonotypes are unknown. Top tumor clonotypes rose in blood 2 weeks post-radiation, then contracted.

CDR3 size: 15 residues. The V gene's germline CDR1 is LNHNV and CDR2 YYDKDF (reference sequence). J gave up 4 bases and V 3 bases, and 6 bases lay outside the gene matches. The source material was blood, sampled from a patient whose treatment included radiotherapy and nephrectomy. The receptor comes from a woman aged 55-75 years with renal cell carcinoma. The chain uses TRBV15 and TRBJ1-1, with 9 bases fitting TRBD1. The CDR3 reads CATSRETGGITEAFF. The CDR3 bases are TGTGCCACCAGCAGGGAGACAGGGGGGATCACTGAAGCTTTCTTT.